The 2 T cell receptor beta chains reported below all come from one sample, sequenced in a study of blood T cells in healthy people across ages. The second PCR ran roughly 6 to 12 cycles with a sample-barcoded 5' primer and J-beta primers. Each CDR3 protein is one row after TCRdb ran MiXCR on the 5' RACE reads. This sample has some 1.4 million distinct CDR3 sequences, with roughly 40% found just once. The sequenced material came from blood. The source of these receptors is a young woman in good health.

The rearrangement joins TRBV7-2 to TRBJ2-5; unclear D gene. Germline V gene data show CDR1 as SGHTA and CDR2 as FQGNSA. CDR3 size: 13 residues. V was cut by 2 bases and J by 5 bases, with 9 bases left in between. CDR3 nucleotides: TGTGCCAGCAGCTTAAGACGTACGGAGACCCAGTACTTC. Protein sequence: CASSLRRTETQYF.

V gene TRBV11-2 combines with J gene TRBJ2-1; the match to TRBD1 covers 7 bases. Trimming cost V 5 bases and J 1 base; bases outside gene matches: 8. This CDR3 has 16 amino acids. Germline-derived CDR1 and CDR2 are SGHAT and FQNNGV. The CDR3 region is CASSLYRGESYNEQFF. CDR3 DNA: TGTGCCAGCAGCCTTTACAGGGGCGAGTCCTACAATGAGCAGTTCTTC. Complete variable domain (other parts from reference TRBV11-2 and TRBJ2-1): EAGVAQSPRYKIIEKRQSVAFWCNPISGHATLYWYQQILGQGPKLLIQFQNNGVVDDSQLPKDRFSAERLKGVDSTLKIQPAKLEDSAVYLCASSLYRGESYNEQFFGPGTRLTVL.